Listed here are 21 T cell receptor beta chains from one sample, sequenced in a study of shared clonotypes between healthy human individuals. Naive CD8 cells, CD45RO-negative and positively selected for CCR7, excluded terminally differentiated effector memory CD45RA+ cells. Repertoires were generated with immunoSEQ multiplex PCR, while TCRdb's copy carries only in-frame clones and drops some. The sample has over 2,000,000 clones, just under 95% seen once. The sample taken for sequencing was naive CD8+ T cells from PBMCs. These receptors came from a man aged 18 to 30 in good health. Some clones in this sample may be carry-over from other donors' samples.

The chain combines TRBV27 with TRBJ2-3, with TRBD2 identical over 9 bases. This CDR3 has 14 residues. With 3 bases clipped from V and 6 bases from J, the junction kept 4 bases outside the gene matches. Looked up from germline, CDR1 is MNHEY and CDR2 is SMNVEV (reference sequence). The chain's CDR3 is CASSFAGGRDTQYF. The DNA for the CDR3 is TGTGCCAGCAGTTTTGCGGGAGGGAGGGATACGCAGTATTTT.

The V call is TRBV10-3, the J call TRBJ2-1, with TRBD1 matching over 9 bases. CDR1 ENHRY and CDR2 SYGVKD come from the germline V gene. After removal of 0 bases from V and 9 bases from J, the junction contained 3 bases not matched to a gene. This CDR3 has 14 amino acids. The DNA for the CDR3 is TGTGCCATCAGTGAGTCCGGGACAGGGACTGAGCAGTTCTTC. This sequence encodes CAISESGTGTEQFF.

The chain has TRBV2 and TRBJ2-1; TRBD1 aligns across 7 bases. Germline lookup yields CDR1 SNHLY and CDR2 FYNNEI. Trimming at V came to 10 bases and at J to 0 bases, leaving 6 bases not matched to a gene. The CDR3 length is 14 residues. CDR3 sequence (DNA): TGTGCCATCCAACAGGGGAGCTCCTACAATGAGCAGTTCTTC. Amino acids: CAIQQGSSYNEQFF.

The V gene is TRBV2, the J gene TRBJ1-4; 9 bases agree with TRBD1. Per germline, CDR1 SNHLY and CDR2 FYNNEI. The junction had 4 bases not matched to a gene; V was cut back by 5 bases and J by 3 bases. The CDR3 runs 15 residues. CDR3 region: CASSTRTGANEKLFF. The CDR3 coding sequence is TGTGCCAGCAGTACCCGGACAGGGGCTAATGAAAAACTGTTTTTT.

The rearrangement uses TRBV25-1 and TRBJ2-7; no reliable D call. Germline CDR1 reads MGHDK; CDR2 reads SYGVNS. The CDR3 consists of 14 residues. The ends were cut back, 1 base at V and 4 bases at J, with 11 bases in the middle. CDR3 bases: TGTGCCAGCAGTGAATTAGAAATCGGTTACGAGCAGTACTTC. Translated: CASSELEIGYEQYF.

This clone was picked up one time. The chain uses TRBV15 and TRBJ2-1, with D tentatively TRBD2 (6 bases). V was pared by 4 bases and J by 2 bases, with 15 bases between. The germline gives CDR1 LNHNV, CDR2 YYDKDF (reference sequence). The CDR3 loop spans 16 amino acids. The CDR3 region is CATSTGTGFTYNEQFF. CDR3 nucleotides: TGTGCCACCAGCACAGGGACTGGATTCACCTACAATGAGCAGTTCTTC. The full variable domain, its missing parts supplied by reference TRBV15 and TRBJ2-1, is DAMVIQNPRYQVTQFGKPVTLSCSQTLNHNVMYWYQQKSSQAPKLLFHYYDKDFNNEADTPDNFQSRRPNTSFCFLDIRSPGLGDTAMYLCATSTGTGFTYNEQFFGPGTRLTVL.

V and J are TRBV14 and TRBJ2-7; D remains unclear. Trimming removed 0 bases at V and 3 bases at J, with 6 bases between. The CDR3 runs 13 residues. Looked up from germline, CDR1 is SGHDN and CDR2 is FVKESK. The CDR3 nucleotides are TGTGCCAGCAGCCAAGAATGGTACTACGAGCAGTACTTC. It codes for CASSQEWYYEQYF.

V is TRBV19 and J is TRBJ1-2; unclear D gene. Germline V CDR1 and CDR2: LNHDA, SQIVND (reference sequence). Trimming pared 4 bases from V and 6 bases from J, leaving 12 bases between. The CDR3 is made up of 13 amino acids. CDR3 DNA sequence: TGTGCCAGTAGTACCAACCCCACGCATGGCTACACCTTC. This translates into CASSTNPTHGYTF.

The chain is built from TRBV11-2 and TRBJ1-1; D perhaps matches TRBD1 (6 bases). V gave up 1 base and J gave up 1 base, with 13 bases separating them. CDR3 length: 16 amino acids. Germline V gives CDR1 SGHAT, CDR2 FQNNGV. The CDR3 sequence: CASSLGPRDTNTEAFF. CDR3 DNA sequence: TGTGCCAGCAGCTTAGGCCCCCGGGACACGAACACTGAAGCTTTCTTT.

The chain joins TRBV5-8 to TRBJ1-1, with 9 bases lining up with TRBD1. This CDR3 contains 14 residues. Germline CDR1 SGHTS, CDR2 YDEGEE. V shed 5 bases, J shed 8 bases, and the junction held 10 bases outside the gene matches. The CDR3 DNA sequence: TGTGCCAGCAGTCGATTTCGGACAGGGGAGGAAGCTTTCTTT. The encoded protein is CASSRFRTGEEAFF.

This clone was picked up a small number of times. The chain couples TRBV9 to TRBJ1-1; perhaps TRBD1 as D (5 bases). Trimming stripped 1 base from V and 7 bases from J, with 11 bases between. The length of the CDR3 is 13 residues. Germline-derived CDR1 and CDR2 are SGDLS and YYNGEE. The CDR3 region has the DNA TGTGCCAGCAGCGTATCAGGGCGGAGTGAAGCTTTCTTT. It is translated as CASSVSGRSEAFF.

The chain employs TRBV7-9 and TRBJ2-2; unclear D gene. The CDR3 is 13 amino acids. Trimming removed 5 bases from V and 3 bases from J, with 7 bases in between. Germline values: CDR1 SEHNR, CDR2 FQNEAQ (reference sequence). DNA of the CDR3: TGTGCCAGCAGCCATCAAGACACCGGGGAGCTGTTTTTT. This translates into CASSHQDTGELFF.

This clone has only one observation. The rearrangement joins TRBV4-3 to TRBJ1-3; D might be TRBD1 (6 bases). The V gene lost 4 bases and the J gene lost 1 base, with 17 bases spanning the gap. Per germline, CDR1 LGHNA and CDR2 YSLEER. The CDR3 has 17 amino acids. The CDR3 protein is CASSPSTGLRSGNTIYF. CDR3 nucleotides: TGCGCCAGCAGCCCATCAACAGGGCTAAGATCTGGAAACACCATATATTTT.

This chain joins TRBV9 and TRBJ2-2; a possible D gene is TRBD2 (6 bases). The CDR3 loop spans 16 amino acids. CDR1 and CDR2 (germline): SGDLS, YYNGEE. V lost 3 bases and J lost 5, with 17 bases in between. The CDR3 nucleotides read TGTGCCAGCAGCGACTCTCGCGGCGCGGGGACCGGGGAGCTGTTTTTT. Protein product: CASSDSRGAGTGELFF.

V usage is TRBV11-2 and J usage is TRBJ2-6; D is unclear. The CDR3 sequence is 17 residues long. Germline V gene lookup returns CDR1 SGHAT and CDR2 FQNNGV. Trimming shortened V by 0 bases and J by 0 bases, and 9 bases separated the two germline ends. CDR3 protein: CASSLDWLPSGANVLTF. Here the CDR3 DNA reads TGTGCCAGCAGCTTAGACTGGCTCCCCTCTGGGGCCAACGTCCTGACTTTC. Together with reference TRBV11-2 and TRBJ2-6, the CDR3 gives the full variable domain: EAGVAQSPRYKIIEKRQSVAFWCNPISGHATLYWYQQILGQGPKLLIQFQNNGVVDDSQLPKDRFSAERLKGVDSTLKIQPAKLEDSAVYLCASSLDWLPSGANVLTFGAGSRLTVL.

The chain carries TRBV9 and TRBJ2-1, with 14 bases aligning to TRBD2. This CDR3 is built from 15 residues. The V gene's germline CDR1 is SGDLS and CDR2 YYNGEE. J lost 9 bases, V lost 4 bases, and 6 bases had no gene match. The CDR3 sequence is CASSSGLAGVFEQFF. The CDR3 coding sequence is TGTGCCAGCAGCTCGGGACTAGCGGGAGTTTTTGAGCAGTTCTTC.

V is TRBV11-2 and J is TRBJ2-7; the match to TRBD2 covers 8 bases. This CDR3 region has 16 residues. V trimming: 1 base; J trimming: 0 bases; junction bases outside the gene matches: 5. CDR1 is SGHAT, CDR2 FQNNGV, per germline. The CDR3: CASSLVVAGPSYEQYF. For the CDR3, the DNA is TGTGCCAGCAGCTTAGTGGTAGCGGGGCCCTCCTACGAGCAGTACTTC.

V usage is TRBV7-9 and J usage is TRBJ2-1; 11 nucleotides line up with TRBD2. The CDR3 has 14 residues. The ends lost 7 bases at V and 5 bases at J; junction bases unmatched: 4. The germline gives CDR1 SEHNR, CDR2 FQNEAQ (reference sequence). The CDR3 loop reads CASTGTSGNNEQFF. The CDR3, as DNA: TGTGCCAGCACTGGGACTAGCGGAAACAATGAGCAGTTCTTC. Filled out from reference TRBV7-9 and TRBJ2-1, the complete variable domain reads DTGVSQNPRHKITKRGQNVTFRCDPISEHNRLYWYRQTLGQGPEFLTYFQNEAQLEKSRLLSDRFSAERPKGSFSTLEIQRTEQGDSAMYLCASTGTSGNNEQFFGPGTRLTVL.

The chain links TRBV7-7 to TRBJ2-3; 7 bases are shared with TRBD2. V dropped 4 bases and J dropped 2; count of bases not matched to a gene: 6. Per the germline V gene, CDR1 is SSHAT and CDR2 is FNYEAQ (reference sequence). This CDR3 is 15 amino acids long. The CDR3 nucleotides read TGTGCCAGCAGCTCCCATGCGGGAGCCACAGATACGCAGTATTTT. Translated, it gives CASSSHAGATDTQYF.

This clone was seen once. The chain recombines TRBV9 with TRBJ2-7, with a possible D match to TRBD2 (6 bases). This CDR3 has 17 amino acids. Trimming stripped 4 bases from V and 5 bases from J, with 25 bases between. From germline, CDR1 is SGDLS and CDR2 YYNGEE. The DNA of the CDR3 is TGTGCCAGCAGCTCCAGGAAAGGGACTGGCGATGGGGACGAGCAGTACTTC. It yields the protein CASSSRKGTGDGDEQYF. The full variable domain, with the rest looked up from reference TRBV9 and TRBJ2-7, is DSGVTQTPKHLITATGQRVTLRCSPRSGDLSVYWYQQSLDQGLQFLIQYYNGEERAKGNILERFSAQQFPDLHSELNLSSLELGDSALYFCASSSRKGTGDGDEQYFGPGTRLTVT.

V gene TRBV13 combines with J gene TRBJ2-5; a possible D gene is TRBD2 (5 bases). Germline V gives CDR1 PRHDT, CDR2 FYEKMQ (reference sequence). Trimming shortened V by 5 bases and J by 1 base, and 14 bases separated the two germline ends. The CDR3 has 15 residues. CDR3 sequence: CASSPEGRFQETQYF. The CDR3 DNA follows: TGTGCCAGCAGCCCAGAGGGCAGGTTCCAAGAGACCCAGTACTTC.